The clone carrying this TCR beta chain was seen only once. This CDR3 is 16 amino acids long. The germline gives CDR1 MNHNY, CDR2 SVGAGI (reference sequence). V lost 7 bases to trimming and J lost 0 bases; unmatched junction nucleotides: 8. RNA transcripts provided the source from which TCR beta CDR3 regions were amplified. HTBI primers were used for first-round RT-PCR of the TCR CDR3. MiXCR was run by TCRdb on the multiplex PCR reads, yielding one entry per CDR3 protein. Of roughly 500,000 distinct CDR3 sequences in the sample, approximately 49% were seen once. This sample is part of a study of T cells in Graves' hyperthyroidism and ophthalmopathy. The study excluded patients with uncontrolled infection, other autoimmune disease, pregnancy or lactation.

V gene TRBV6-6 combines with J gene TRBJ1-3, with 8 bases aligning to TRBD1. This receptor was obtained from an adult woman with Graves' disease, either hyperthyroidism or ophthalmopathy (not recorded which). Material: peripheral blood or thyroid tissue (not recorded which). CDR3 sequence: CASTGTGGVSGNTIYF. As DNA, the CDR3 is TGTGCCAGCACCGGGACAGGCGGGGTCTCTGGAAACACCATATATTTT.